A selection of T cell receptor beta chains follows, all from one sample in a study of shared clonotypes between healthy human individuals. Repertoires were generated with immunoSEQ multiplex PCR, while TCRdb's copy carries only in-frame clones and drops some. This sample carries approximately 940,000 clones, 70% to 85% of them seen once, and the ten largest clones take around 1.5%. Sequencing was done on a sample of memory CD4+ T cells sorted from blood. The receptors originated from a man aged 18 to 30 in good health. Each CDR3 is given with its conserved first and last residue. Fields, in order: J gene, V gene, CDR3 protein.

TRBJ2-7 | TRBV14 | CASSPRAHEQYF
TRBJ2-7 | TRBV25-1 | CASSEPTGTSNYEQYF
TRBJ2-5 | TRBV7-9 | CASRRGPTDVETQYF
TRBJ2-1 | TRBV18 | CASSPAGDRGNEQFF
TRBJ2-1 | TRBV5-6 | CASSLVGVYEQFF
TRBJ2-5 | TRBV11-2 | CASSPGMRPQETQYF
TRBJ1-2 | TRBV4-1 | CASSQAGTGNYGYTF
TRBJ2-2 | TRBV4-1 | CASSSLGRENTGELFF
TRBJ2-3 | TRBV6-1 | CASSGLTSTDTQYF
TRBJ2-1 | TRBV28 | CASRRGQGYDEQFF
TRBJ2-4 | TRBV6-6 | CAGSGTVLNIQYF
TRBJ1-2 | TRBV5-1 | CASSLGGTNYGYTF
TRBJ2-3 | TRBV2 | CASSGKRGEVDTQYF
TRBJ2-2 | TRBV18 | CASSPPLRTGAGELFF
TRBJ2-3 | TRBV6-5 | CATRRGDTQYF
TRBJ1-6 | TRBV28 | CASQVEGYSPLHF
TRBJ1-1 | TRBV30 | CAWSGSAGTEAFF
TRBJ1-5 | TRBV12-5 | CASGFSLPQHF
TRBJ1-6 | TRBV10-3 | CAISGGGNNSPLHF
TRBJ2-7 | TRBV18 | CASSPRQTYEQYF
TRBJ1-3 | TRBV6-1 | CASSESTRIDTIYF
TRBJ2-2 | TRBV7-9 | CASRPGRGANTGELFF
TRBJ2-5 | TRBV5-4 | CASSAAGAVETQYF
TRBJ2-7 | TRBV6-6 | CASSYSILSRRQYF
TRBJ1-3 | TRBV7-2 | CASSSGTGSGNTIYF
TRBJ2-2 | TRBV29-1 | CSVEGGTGELFF
TRBJ2-1 | TRBV11-1 | CASSLGAAYNEQFF
TRBJ2-1 | TRBV11-3 | CASSLGTAYNEQFF
TRBJ1-6 | TRBV10-1 | CASSESGREVYNSPLHF
TRBJ2-1 | TRBV7-9 | CASRLAGGSPDEQFF
TRBJ2-3 | TRBV6-6 | CASSAGRFTDTQYF
TRBJ1-1 | TRBV6-6 | CASGSGGDEAFF
TRBJ2-1 | TRBV6-1 | CASSAEGQAYNEQFF
TRBJ1-5 | TRBV6-6 | CASSYWGQGGNQPQHF
TRBJ1-3 | TRBV30 | CAWSPLGVPSGNTIYF
TRBJ2-1 | TRBV29-1 | CSVGRWGRHEQFF
TRBJ1-2 | TRBV16 | CASSQSYGTGYYGYTF
TRBJ2-1 | TRBV28 | CASSSERTEQFF
TRBJ1-3 | TRBV12-5 | CASGSSPEGFRNTIYF
TRBJ2-7 | TRBV6-5 | CASSYSNRGDYEQYF
TRBJ1-2 | TRBV29-1 | CSVNREWGYTF
TRBJ1-6 | TRBV18 | CASSPLKDTYNSPLHF